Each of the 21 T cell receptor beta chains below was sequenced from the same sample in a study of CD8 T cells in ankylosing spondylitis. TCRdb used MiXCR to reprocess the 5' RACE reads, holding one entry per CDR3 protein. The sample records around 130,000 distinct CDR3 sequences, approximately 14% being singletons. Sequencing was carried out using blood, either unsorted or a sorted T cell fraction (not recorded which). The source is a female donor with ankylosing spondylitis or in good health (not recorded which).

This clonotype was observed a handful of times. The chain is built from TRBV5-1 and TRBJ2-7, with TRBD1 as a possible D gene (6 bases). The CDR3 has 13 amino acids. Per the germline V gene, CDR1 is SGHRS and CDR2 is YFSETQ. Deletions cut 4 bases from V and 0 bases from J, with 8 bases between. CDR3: CASSTDSSYEQYF. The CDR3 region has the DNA TGCGCCAGCAGCACGGACAGCTCCTACGAGCAGTACTTC.

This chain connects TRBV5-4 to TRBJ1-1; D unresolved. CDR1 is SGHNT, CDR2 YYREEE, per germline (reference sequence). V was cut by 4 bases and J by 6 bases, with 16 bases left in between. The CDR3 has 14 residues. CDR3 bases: TGTGCCAGCAGCCCCTCGACGGGTAGATCTGAAGCTTTCTTT. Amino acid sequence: CASSPSTGRSEAFF.

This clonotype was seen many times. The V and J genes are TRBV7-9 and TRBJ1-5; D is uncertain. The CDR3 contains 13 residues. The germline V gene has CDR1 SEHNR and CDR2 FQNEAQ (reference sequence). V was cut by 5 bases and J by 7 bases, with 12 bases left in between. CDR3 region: CASSANLGQPQHF. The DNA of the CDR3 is TGTGCCAGCAGCGCAAACTTAGGGCAGCCCCAGCATTTT.

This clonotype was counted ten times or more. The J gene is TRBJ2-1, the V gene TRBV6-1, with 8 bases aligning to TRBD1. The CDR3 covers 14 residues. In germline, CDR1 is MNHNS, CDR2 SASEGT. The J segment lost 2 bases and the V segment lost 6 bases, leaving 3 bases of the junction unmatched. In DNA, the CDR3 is TGTGCCAGCAGCCTGACAGGGGCCTACAATGAGCAGTTCTTC. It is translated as CASSLTGAYNEQFF.

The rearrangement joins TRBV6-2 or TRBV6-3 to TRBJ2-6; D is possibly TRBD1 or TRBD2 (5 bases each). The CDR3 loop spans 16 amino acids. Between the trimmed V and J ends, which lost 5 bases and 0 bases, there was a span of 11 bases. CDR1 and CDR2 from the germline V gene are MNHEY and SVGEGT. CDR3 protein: CASSRDGNSGANVLTF. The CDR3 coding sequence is TGTGCCAGCAGTCGGGACGGTAACTCTGGGGCCAACGTCCTGACTTTC.

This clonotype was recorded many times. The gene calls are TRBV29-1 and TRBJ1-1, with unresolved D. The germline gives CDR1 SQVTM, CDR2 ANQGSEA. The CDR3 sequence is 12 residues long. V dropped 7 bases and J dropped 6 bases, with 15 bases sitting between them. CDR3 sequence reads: CSARPSLSEAFF. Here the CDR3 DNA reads TGCAGCGCTCGCCCGTCTCTTTCTGAAGCTTTCTTT.

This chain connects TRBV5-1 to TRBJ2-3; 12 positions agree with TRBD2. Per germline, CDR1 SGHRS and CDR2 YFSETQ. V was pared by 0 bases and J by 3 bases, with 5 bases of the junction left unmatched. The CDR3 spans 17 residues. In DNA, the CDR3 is TGCGCCAGCAGCTTGGAACGGCTAGCGGGAGGGACAGATACGCAGTATTTT. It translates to CASSLERLAGGTDTQYF.

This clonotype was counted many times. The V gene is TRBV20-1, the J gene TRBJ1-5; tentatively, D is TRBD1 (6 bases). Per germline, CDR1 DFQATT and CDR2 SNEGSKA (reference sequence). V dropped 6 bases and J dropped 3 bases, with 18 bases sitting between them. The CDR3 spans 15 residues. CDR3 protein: CSASREQGPNQPQHF. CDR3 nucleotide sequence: TGCAGTGCCAGTAGAGAACAGGGTCCCAATCAGCCCCAGCATTTT.

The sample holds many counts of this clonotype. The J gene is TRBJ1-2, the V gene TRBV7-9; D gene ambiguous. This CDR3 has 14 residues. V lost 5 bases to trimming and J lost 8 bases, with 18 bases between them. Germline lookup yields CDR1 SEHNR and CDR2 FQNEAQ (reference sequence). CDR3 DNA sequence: TGTGCCAGCAGCCGGAGCGGAGGTATATACGGCTACACCTTC. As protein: CASSRSGGIYGYTF.

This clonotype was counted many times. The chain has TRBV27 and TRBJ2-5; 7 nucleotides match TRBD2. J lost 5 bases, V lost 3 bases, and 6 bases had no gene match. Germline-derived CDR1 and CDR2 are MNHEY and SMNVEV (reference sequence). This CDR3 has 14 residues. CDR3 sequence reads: CASSLAGVVETQYF. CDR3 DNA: TGTGCCAGCAGTTTGGCGGGGGTTGTTGAGACCCAGTACTTC.

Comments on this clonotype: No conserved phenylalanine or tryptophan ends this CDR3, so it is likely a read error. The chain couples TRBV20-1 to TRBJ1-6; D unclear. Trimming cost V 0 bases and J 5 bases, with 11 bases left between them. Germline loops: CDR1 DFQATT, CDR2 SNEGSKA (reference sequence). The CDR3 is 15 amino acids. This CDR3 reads CSARDEGLNNSPLHL. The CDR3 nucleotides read TGCAGTGCTAGAGATGAAGGGCTGAATAATTCACCCCTCCACTTG.

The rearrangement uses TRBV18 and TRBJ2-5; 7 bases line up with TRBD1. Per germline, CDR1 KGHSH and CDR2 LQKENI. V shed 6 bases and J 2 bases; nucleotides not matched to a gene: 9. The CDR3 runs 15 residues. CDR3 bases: TGTGCCAGCTCCCTCTCCGGGACAGTACAAGAGACCCAGTACTTC. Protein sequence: CASSLSGTVQETQYF.

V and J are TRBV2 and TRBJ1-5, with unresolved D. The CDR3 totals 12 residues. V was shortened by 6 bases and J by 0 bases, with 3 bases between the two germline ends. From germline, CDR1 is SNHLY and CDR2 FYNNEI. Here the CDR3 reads CASSTSNQPQHF. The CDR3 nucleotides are TGTGCCAGCAGCACTAGCAATCAGCCCCAGCATTTT.

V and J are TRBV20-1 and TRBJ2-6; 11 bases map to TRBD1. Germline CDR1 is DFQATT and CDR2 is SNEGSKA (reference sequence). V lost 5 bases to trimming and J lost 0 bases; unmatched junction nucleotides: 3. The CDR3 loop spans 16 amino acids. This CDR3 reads CSAGQGAYSGANVLTF. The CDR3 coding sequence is TGCAGTGCTGGACAGGGGGCATACTCTGGGGCCAACGTCCTGACTTTC.

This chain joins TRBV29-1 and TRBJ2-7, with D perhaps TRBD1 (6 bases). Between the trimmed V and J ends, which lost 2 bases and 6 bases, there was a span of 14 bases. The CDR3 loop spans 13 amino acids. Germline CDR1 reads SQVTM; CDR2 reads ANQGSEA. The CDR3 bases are TGCAGCGTTGAAAAACAGGGAAAGGGCGAGCAGTACTTC. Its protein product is CSVEKQGKGEQYF.

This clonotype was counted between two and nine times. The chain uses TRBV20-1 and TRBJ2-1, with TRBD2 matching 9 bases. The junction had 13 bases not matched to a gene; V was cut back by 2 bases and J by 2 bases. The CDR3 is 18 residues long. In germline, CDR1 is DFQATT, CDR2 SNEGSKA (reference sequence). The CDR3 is CSARTRRPTSGAYNEQFF. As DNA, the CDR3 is TGCAGTGCTAGAACCCGAAGGCCGACTAGCGGAGCCTACAATGAGCAGTTCTTC.

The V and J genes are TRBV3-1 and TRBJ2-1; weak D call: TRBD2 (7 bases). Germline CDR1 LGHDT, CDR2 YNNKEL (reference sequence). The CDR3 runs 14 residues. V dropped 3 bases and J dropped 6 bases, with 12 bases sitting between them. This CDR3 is CASSQEGGVNEQFF. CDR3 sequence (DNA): TGTGCCAGCAGCCAGGAGGGGGGGGTCAATGAGCAGTTCTTC.

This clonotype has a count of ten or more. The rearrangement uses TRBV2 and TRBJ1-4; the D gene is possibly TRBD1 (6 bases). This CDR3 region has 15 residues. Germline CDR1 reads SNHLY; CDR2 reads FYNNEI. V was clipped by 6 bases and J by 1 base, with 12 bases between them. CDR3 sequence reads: CASSVGQQTNEKLFF. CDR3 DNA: TGTGCCAGCAGCGTAGGACAGCAAACTAATGAAAAACTGTTTTTT.

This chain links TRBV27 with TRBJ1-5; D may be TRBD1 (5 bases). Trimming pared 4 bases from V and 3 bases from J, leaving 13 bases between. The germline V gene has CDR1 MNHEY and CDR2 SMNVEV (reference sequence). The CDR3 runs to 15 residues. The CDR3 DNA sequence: TGTGCCAGCAGTTCATCCGGGACCCCCAATCAGCCCCAGCATTTT. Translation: CASSSSGTPNQPQHF.

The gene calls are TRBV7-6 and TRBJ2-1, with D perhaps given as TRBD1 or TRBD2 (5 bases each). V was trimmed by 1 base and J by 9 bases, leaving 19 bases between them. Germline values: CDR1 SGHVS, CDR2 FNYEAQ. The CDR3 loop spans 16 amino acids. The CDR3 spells CASSLVARGAKSEQFF. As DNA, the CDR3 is TGTGCCAGCAGCTTAGTGGCCCGAGGGGCGAAGAGTGAGCAGTTCTTC.

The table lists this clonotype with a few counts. The CDR3 sequence is CSRKLNTEAFF. The DNA for the CDR3 is TGCAGTCGTAAGTTGAACACTGAAGCTTTCTTT. This rearrangement joins TRBV20-1 to TRBJ1-1, with no clear D. The germline CDR1 and CDR2 sequences are DFQATT and SNEGSKA (reference sequence). The V end was cut by 8 bases, the J end by 0 bases, with 7 bases between. This CDR3 is built from 11 residues.